This T cell receptor (beta chain) was captured in a study of blood T cells in healthy people across ages. Roughly 9.2 milliliters was the volume of peripheral blood drawn from each donor. This CDR3 has 14 amino acids. Trimming pared 0 bases from V and 1 base from J, leaving 6 bases between. CDR1 is DFQATT, CDR2 SNEGSKA, per germline (reference sequence). The use of a sample-barcoded 5' primer and a J-beta primer mix characterized a second PCR of roughly 6 to 11 cycles. A tag from a template-switch adaptor with 12 random nucleotides marked each cDNA molecule. Sequencing yielded, for each sample, at least 3 million paired-end reads carrying CDR3. In TCRdb, the 5' RACE reads were re-called with MiXCR into one record per CDR3 protein. The sample has about 1.1 million distinct CDR3 sequences; 35% to 40% are singletons.

Sequenced input: blood. V is TRBV20-1 and J is TRBJ1-4; no definite D call. The receptor's source is a young man in good health. For the CDR3, the DNA is TGCAGTGCTAGAGATCACGGAACTAATGAAAAACTGTTTTTT. It yields the protein CSARDHGTNEKLFF.